The 20 T cell receptor beta chains reported below all come from one sample, sequenced in a study of blood T cell repertoires in COVID-19. Measured with immunoSEQ multiplex PCR; TCRdb has only the in-frame clones, and not every one. The sample has 90,000 to 120,000 clones; roughly 80% are singletons. Material: peripheral blood. The receptors were gathered from a human donor in a cohort sampled during active COVID-19.

In nucleotides, the CDR3 is TGTGCCAGCAGTTTCCAGGGGGCGCGCACCCAGCCCCAGCATTTT. Amino acid sequence: CASSFQGARTQPQHF. The V gene is TRBV6-2 or TRBV6-3, the J gene TRBJ1-5, with 8 bases matching TRBD1. With 4 bases clipped from V and 7 bases from J, the junction kept 9 bases outside the gene matches. The CDR3 loop spans 15 amino acids. Germline-derived CDR1 and CDR2 are MNHEY and SVGEGT.

This clone was counted only a few times. The missing conserved phenylalanine or tryptophan at the end of this CDR3 makes a read error likely. It is unclear where the CDR3 begins or ends on the DNA, so no DNA is shown, and the CDR3 is as TCRdb lists it. This sequence joins TRBV28 and TRBJ2-7; the DNA was not used to check the table's D call, TRBD2. The germline V gene has CDR1 MDHEN and CDR2 SYDVKM. The CDR3 is made up of 12 amino acids, end residues included. The CDR3 loop is CASSSPSGWTTI.

This chain joins TRBV7-2 and TRBJ1-2; D is unresolved. The V gene lost 5 bases and the J gene lost 1 base, with 14 bases spanning the gap. The germline gives CDR1 SGHTA, CDR2 FQGNSA. This CDR3 spans 15 amino acids. The CDR3 sequence is CASSRGSTINYGYTF. Here the CDR3 DNA reads TGTGCCAGCAGCCGCGGGAGTACGATTAACTATGGCTACACCTTC.

Notes on this clone: Other DNA sequences in this specimen translate into the identical CDR3. This sequence joins TRBV19 and TRBJ1-5; 7 bases agree with TRBD1. Losses at the gene ends were 5 bases for V and 3 bases for J; bases not matched to a gene: 4. Germline V gene lookup returns CDR1 LNHDA and CDR2 SQIVND (reference sequence). CDR3 size: 14 residues. The CDR3 sequence: CASSRGQPNQPQHF. As DNA, the CDR3 is TGTGCCAGTAGTCGGGGACAGCCCAATCAGCCCCAGCATTTT. The complete variable domain, with remaining parts taken from reference TRBV19 and TRBJ1-5, reads DGGITQSPKYLFRKEGQNVTLSCEQNLNHDAMYWYRQDPGQGLRLIYYSQIVNDFQKGDIAEGYSVSREKKESFPLTVTSAQKNPTAFYLCASSRGQPNQPQHFGDGTRLSIL.

This rearrangement joins TRBV28 to TRBJ2-1; 14 bases map to TRBD2. The germline V gene has CDR1 MDHEN and CDR2 SYDVKM. The trim removed 6 bases at V and 2 bases at J, leaving 12 bases unmatched. The CDR3 is made up of 19 amino acids. CDR3 sequence: CASSRTSGRPDTTYNEQFF. CDR3 sequence (DNA): TGTGCCAGCAGCCGGACTAGCGGGAGGCCCGACACTACCTACAATGAGCAGTTCTTC.

This chain links TRBV18 with TRBJ2-7; D is perhaps TRBD1 (5 bases). Germline values: CDR1 KGHSH, CDR2 LQKENI. There are 15 residues in the CDR3. Deletions cut 2 bases from V and 1 base from J, with 12 bases between. The CDR3 DNA is TGTGCCAGCTCACCAGAGACAGCACAATCCTACGAGCAGTACGTC. The encoded protein is CASSPETAQSYEQYV.

The V and J genes are TRBV29-1 and TRBJ2-2; 8 bases are a match to TRBD1. Germline values: CDR1 SQVTM, CDR2 ANQGSEA. The CDR3 has 14 amino acids. V lost 7 bases to trimming and J lost 4 bases; unmatched junction nucleotides: 8. The CDR3 coding sequence is TGCAGCGCCGTTCTTCAGGGGGCCACCGGGGAGCTGTTTTTT. Its translation: CSAVLQGATGELFF.

This chain connects TRBV6-4 to TRBJ1-1; 10 bases are shared with TRBD1. This CDR3 has 19 residues. Trimming took 7 bases from V and 4 from J; bases not matched to a gene: 21. The germline gives CDR1 MRHNA, CDR2 SNTAGT. The CDR3 nucleotides are TGTGCCAGCACCGGGACAGGGGTGAGGTGGCGACGAGTAGGCACTGAAGCTTTCTTT. Encoded protein: CASTGTGVRWRRVGTEAFF.

V and J are TRBV3-1 (or the pseudogene TRBV3-2) and TRBJ1-4, with TRBD1 as a possible D gene (5 bases). The ends were cut back, 0 bases at V and 8 bases at J, with 16 bases in the middle. The CDR3 spans 16 residues. Germline V lookup: CDR1 LGHDT, CDR2 YNNKEL (reference sequence). The CDR3, as DNA: TGTGCCAGCAGCCAAGATCAGCCAGGGTCCTACGAAAAACTGTTTTTT. Protein product: CASSQDQPGSYEKLFF.

The chain links TRBV27 to TRBJ2-7, with D maybe TRBD1 (6 bases). CDR3 length: 14 amino acids. The ends were cut back, 5 bases at V and 2 bases at J, with 13 bases in the middle. Germline loops: CDR1 MNHEY, CDR2 SMNVEV (reference sequence). The CDR3 DNA reads as TGTGCCAGCAGTCCGACGACAGGCCCCTACGAGCAGTACTTC. It yields the protein CASSPTTGPYEQYF.

The chain joins TRBV4-3 to TRBJ1-5; D call uncertain. This CDR3 spans 15 amino acids. Germline CDR1 and CDR2: LGHNA and YSLEER. Trimming removed 4 bases from V and 7 bases from J, with 17 bases in between. The chain's CDR3 is CASSRQGGIGQPQHF. The DNA of the CDR3 is TGCGCCAGCAGCCGTCAAGGAGGGATAGGACAGCCCCAGCATTTT.

This clone was found once. The V and J genes are TRBV18 and TRBJ1-2; 10 bases match TRBD1. The CDR3 is made up of 14 amino acids. V lost 0 bases and J lost 8; bases outside the gene matches: 3. Germline CDR1 reads KGHSH; CDR2 reads LQKENI. CDR3 residues: CASSPPGQGQGYTF. The CDR3 DNA is TGTGCCAGCTCACCACCGGGACAGGGGCAAGGCTACACCTTC.

This clone appeared once. This chain joins TRBV7-9 and TRBJ1-1, with a weak D call TRBD1 (5 bases). This CDR3 region has 15 residues. V lost 2 bases to trimming and J lost 1 base, with 11 bases between them. Germline CDR1 is SEHNR and CDR2 is FQNEAQ (reference sequence). The CDR3 is CASSLLWGGNTEAFF. The CDR3 nucleotides are TGTGCCAGCAGCTTATTATGGGGGGGGAACACTGAAGCTTTCTTT.

CDR3 sequence reads: CASSSGTGGNQPQHF. The CDR3, as DNA: TGTGCCAGCAGTTCCGGGACAGGGGGAAATCAGCCCCAGCATTTT. The gene calls are TRBV27 and TRBJ1-5; 11 bases align to TRBD1. Trimming at V came to 4 bases and at J to 4 bases, leaving 3 bases not matched to a gene. In germline, CDR1 is MNHEY, CDR2 SMNVEV (reference sequence). The CDR3 length is 15 residues.

The chain uses TRBV2 and TRBJ2-2, with D possibly being TRBD1 (6 bases). Germline V gene lookup returns CDR1 SNHLY and CDR2 FYNNEI. Trimming shortened V by 8 bases and J by 1 base, and 8 bases separated the two germline ends. This CDR3 region has 13 residues. The CDR3 nucleotides read TGTGCCAGCCCGGACAGGAACACCGGGGAGCTGTTTTTT. Its translation is CASPDRNTGELFF.

The chain employs TRBV5-5 and TRBJ1-1; a weak D match, TRBD1 (5 bases). The CDR3 sequence is 13 residues long. Trimming took off 3 bases at V and 1 base at J, with 7 bases between the two ends. Looked up from germline, CDR1 is SGHKS and CDR2 is YYEKEE (reference sequence). CDR3 bases: TGTGCCAGCAGCTGGGGCGGGAACACTGAAGCTTTCTTT. It is translated as CASSWGGNTEAFF.

The chain carries TRBV28 and TRBJ1-3; D possibly corresponds to TRBD1 (5 bases). V lost 4 bases and J 4 bases, leaving 11 bases between the germline ends. The CDR3 consists of 14 residues. Per the germline V gene, CDR1 is MDHEN and CDR2 is SYDVKM. CDR3: CASSSSREGNTIYF. The CDR3, as DNA: TGTGCCAGCAGTTCCTCCAGGGAAGGAAACACCATATATTTT.

The rearrangement joins TRBV6-5 to TRBJ2-7; a possible D gene is TRBD2 (5 bases). Germline CDR1 and CDR2: MNHEY and SVGAGI. The V end was cut by 4 bases, the J end by 0 bases, with 7 bases between. The CDR3 covers 13 residues. The CDR3 reads CASSWSGSYEQYF. The CDR3 DNA reads as TGTGCCAGCAGTTGGAGCGGCTCCTACGAGCAGTACTTC.

This clone was counted once. The J gene is TRBJ2-2, the V gene TRBV18; D is unresolved. The length of the CDR3 is 17 residues. Trimming stripped 2 bases from V and 0 bases from J, with 13 bases between. Germline loops: CDR1 KGHSH, CDR2 LQKENI. CDR3 residues: CASSPFAGGANTGELFF. CDR3 nucleotide sequence: TGTGCCAGCTCACCATTTGCCGGCGGAGCGAACACCGGGGAGCTGTTTTTT.

The J gene is TRBJ2-3, the V gene TRBV7-2, with D perhaps TRBD1 (5 bases). The germline gives CDR1 SGHTA, CDR2 FQGNSA. The CDR3 consists of 16 residues. Trimming shortened V by 1 base and J by 6 bases, and 17 bases separated the two germline ends. This chain's CDR3 is CASSLGSQGGWDTQYF. CDR3 nucleotides: TGTGCCAGCAGCTTAGGGTCGCAGGGTGGTTGGGATACGCAGTATTTT. The whole variable domain, remainder taken from reference TRBV7-2 and TRBJ2-3, is GAGVSQSPSNKVTEKGKDVELRCDPISGHTALYWYRQSLGQGLEFLIYFQGNSAPDKSGLPSDRFSAERTGGSVSTLTIQRTQQEDSAVYLCASSLGSQGGWDTQYFGPGTRLTVL.